The clone carrying this TCR beta chain was counted between two and nine times. Its antigen remains unidentified. V lost 4 bases to trimming and J lost 4 bases; unmatched junction nucleotides: 8. Germline values: CDR1 MGHDK, CDR2 SYGVNS. The CDR3 spans 16 residues. These data come from a study of T cells after posttransplantation cyclophosphamide. Findings of the study overall: Blood and skin or GI T cell repertoires showed limited TRB overlap. Recipient CMV seropositivity and CMV reactivation strongly tracked TRB clonality.

A marrow graft followed busulfan-fludarabine conditioning, with cyclophosphamide on days +3 and +4. Here immunoSEQ multiplex PCR was the method, and the copy in TCRdb shows in-frame clones only, minus some. Captured here are fewer than 7,500 clones, none seen once; the top ten comprise over 5.5%. The clonotype originates from a female patient in her fifties who received an allogeneic stem cell transplant from an unrelated donor, was CMV-positive, and had acute GVHD only. Some T cells may possibly be graft donor cells. The chain joins TRBV25-1 to TRBJ2-5; TRBD1 matches at 11 bases. The input for sequencing was PBMCs, taken after allogeneic stem cell transplant with posttransplant cyclophosphamide. This chain's CDR3 is CASSARDRGMGETQYF. The CDR3 region has the DNA TGTGCCAGCAGTGCCCGGGACAGGGGGATGGGAGAGACCCAGTACTTC. Full variable domain (missing parts from reference TRBV25-1 and TRBJ2-5): EADIYQTPRYLVIGTGKKITLECSQTMGHDKMYWYQQDPGMELHLIHYSYGVNSTEKGDLSSESTVSRIRTEHFPLTLESARPSHTSQYLCASSARDRGMGETQYFGPGTRLLVL.